The clone carrying this TCR beta chain has only one observation. The target antigen is unknown. The data originate from a study of cytomegalovirus exposure and HLA in healthy donors. Overall study findings and caveats: The later analysis indicated that the majority of CMV-associated TCR beta chains appeared HLA-restricted. Indistinguishability led to the exclusion of some V segments, TRBV6-2 and TRBV6-3 included. Reportedly, HLA-A and HLA-B alleles of most subjects were accurately predicted from TCR beta. In an earlier analysis, productive rearrangement rates for most beta V segments clustered near 87% or 30%.

Deletions cut 1 base from V and 5 bases from J, with 17 bases between. Germline V CDR1 and CDR2: SGHTA, FQGNSA. This CDR3 comprises 16 residues. Primers: 60 Vbeta forward and 13 Jbeta reverse. The protocol was immunoSEQ multiplex PCR, while the TCRdb copy is restricted to in-frame clones and leaves out a portion. This table holds 100,000 to 150,000 clones, 81% found once. Sequenced material: PBMCs. V and J are TRBV7-2 and TRBJ1-1; TRBD1 might be the D (6 bases). The receptor was derived from a man aged 18 to 29 in good health and CMV-seronegative. The CDR3 spells CASSLVSRGPGTEAFF. DNA for the CDR3: TGTGCCAGCAGCTTAGTGTCGCGGGGGCCTGGAACTGAAGCTTTCTTT.